These T cell receptor beta chains were read from a single sample in a study of T cells in Graves' hyperthyroidism and ophthalmopathy. TCRdb re-called the multiplex PCR reads through MiXCR, storing one row per CDR3 protein. Of some 720,000 distinct CDR3 sequences listed, about 17% are singletons. The sequenced material came from blood. The source of these receptors is a young man with Graves' hyperthyroidism. The CDR3 runs from the conserved cysteine through the conserved F or W. Each record gives: CDR3 protein, CDR3 DNA, V gene, D gene, clone size, J gene. D genes are given only for firm matches. Not every row has a clone size; where given, it reads once, few, many or a size class.

CDR3 protein: CASSVRVDRRESLFF
CDR3 DNA: TGTGCCAGCAGTGTAAGGGTAGATAGGCGGGAGTCTCTGTTCTTC
V gene: TRBV25-1
D gene: TRBD2
clone size: NA
J gene: TRBJ2-1

CDR3 protein: CASRPNGQETQYF
CDR3 DNA: TGTGCCAGCCGACCGAATGGGCAAGAGACCCAGTACTTC
V gene: TRBV18
D gene: NA
clone size: many
J gene: TRBJ2-5

CDR3 protein: CSAKRRDSDGYTF
CDR3 DNA: TGCAGTGCTAAGCGCCGGGACAGTGATGGCTACACCTTC
V gene: TRBV20-1
D gene: TRBD1
clone size: many
J gene: TRBJ1-2

CDR3 protein: CASKNRGPYGYTF
CDR3 DNA: TGTGCCAGTAAAAACAGGGGGCCCTATGGCTACACCTTC
V gene: TRBV19
D gene: TRBD1
clone size: NA
J gene: TRBJ1-2

CDR3 protein: CASSPWEIGTEAFF
CDR3 DNA: TGTGCCAGCTCACCCTGGGAGATCGGCACTGAAGCTTTCTTT
V gene: TRBV18
D gene: NA
clone size: NA
J gene: TRBJ1-1

CDR3 protein: CASSHQPGQGVEQYF
CDR3 DNA: TGTGCCAGCAGCCACCAACCGGGACAGGGGGTCGAGCAGTACTTC
V gene: TRBV4-2
D gene: TRBD1
clone size: NA
J gene: TRBJ2-7

CDR3 protein: CASSLWWGAKETQYF
CDR3 DNA: TGTGCCAGCAGTTTATGGTGGGGGGCAAAAGAGACCCAGTACTTC
V gene: TRBV12-3/TRBV12-4
D gene: NA
clone size: few
J gene: TRBJ2-5

CDR3 protein: CASRLRDIDNQPQHF
CDR3 DNA: TGTGCCAGCAGGCTCAGGGATATCGACAATCAGCCCCAGCATTTT
V gene: TRBV6-1
D gene: NA
clone size: NA
J gene: TRBJ1-5

CDR3 protein: CATSDPRGTEAFF
CDR3 DNA: TGTGCCACCAGTGACCCCCGGGGCACTGAAGCTTTCTTT
V gene: TRBV24-1
D gene: NA
clone size: NA
J gene: TRBJ1-1

CDR3 protein: CASSIAWGNEQYF
CDR3 DNA: TGCGCCAGCAGTATCGCCTGGGGGAACGAGCAGTACTTC
V gene: TRBV5-1
D gene: NA
clone size: many
J gene: TRBJ2-7

CDR3 protein: CASSFPPTSGSGNEQFF
CDR3 DNA: TGTGCCAGCAGTTTCCCTCCGACTAGCGGGAGTGGGAATGAGCAGTTCTTC
V gene: TRBV27
D gene: TRBD2
clone size: many
J gene: TRBJ2-1

CDR3 protein: CASSAPGGLRNEQFF
CDR3 DNA: TGTGCCAGCAGTGCCCCGGGAGGGCTTCGCAATGAGCAGTTCTTC
V gene: TRBV2
D gene: TRBD2
clone size: many
J gene: TRBJ2-1

CDR3 protein: CASSLRQGWTEAFF
CDR3 DNA: TGTGCCAGCAGCCTAAGACAGGGATGGACTGAAGCTTTCTTT
V gene: TRBV27
D gene: TRBD1
clone size: many
J gene: TRBJ1-1

CDR3 protein: CASSLSGGQGLYEQYF
CDR3 DNA: TGTGCCAGCAGTTTAAGTGGCGGACAGGGCCTCTACGAGCAGTACTTC
V gene: TRBV28
D gene: TRBD1
clone size: many
J gene: TRBJ2-7

CDR3 protein: CASDPSPGANVLTF
CDR3 DNA: TGTGCCAGCGATCCCAGCCCTGGGGCCAACGTCCTGACTTTC
V gene: TRBV2
D gene: NA
clone size: few
J gene: TRBJ2-6

CDR3 protein: CSEGEGVEQFF
CDR3 DNA: TGCAGTGAGGGGGAAGGAGTTGAGCAGTTCTTC
V gene: TRBV20-1
D gene: NA
clone size: few
J gene: TRBJ2-1

CDR3 protein: CASSAQGTGANVLTF
CDR3 DNA: TGTGCCAGCAGTGCACAGGGTACTGGGGCCAACGTCCTGACTTTC
V gene: TRBV12-3/TRBV12-4
D gene: NA
clone size: many
J gene: TRBJ2-6

CDR3 protein: CASSLIRSGTGGNQPQHF
CDR3 DNA: TGTGCCAGCAGCTTAATCCGCTCCGGGACAGGGGGCAATCAGCCCCAGCATTTT
V gene: TRBV7-3
D gene: TRBD1
clone size: NA
J gene: TRBJ1-5

CDR3 protein: CASSLYQGLAKPYPSDEQYF
CDR3 DNA: TGTGCCAGCAGCTTGTACCAGGGACTAGCGAAACCCTATCCCTCCGACGAGCAGTACTTC
V gene: TRBV7-6
D gene: TRBD2
clone size: few
J gene: TRBJ2-7

CDR3 protein: CASSPPGQYEQYF
CDR3 DNA: TGTGCCAGCTCACCACCGGGACAGTACGAGCAGTACTTC
V gene: TRBV18
D gene: TRBD1
clone size: many
J gene: TRBJ2-7

CDR3 protein: CSARSPGRTSGANVLTF
CDR3 DNA: TGCAGTGCTAGATCCCCTGGCCGTACCTCTGGGGCCAACGTCCTGACTTTC
V gene: TRBV20-1
D gene: NA
clone size: once
J gene: TRBJ2-6

CDR3 protein: CAWSRTGTEAFF
CDR3 DNA: TGTGCCTGGAGCAGGACTGGCACTGAAGCTTTCTTT
V gene: TRBV30
D gene: NA
clone size: NA
J gene: TRBJ1-1

CDR3 protein: CASSFGVRDTQYF
CDR3 DNA: TGTGCCAGCAGCTTTGGAGTCAGAGATACGCAGTATTTT
V gene: TRBV11-2
D gene: NA
clone size: many
J gene: TRBJ2-3

CDR3 protein: CASSVGSGPQETQYF
CDR3 DNA: TGTGCCAGCAGCGTAGGTAGCGGGCCCCAAGAGACCCAGTACTTC
V gene: TRBV9
D gene: TRBD2
clone size: few
J gene: TRBJ2-5

CDR3 protein: CASSFPRGEPTGELFF
CDR3 DNA: TGTGCCAGCAGCTTCCCCAGAGGGGAACCTACCGGGGAGCTGTTTTTT
V gene: TRBV7-9
D gene: NA
clone size: few
J gene: TRBJ2-2

CDR3 protein: CATSPGVPYEQYF
CDR3 DNA: TGTGCCACCAGCCCAGGGGTTCCCTACGAGCAGTACTTC
V gene: TRBV24-1
D gene: NA
clone size: few
J gene: TRBJ2-7

CDR3 protein: CASNQMDIPYEQYF
CDR3 DNA: TGTGCCAGCAACCAAATGGACATCCCCTACGAGCAGTACTTC
V gene: TRBV28
D gene: NA
clone size: many
J gene: TRBJ2-7

CDR3 protein: CASSELQETQYF
CDR3 DNA: TGTGCCAGCAGTGAATTGCAAGAGACCCAGTACTTC
V gene: TRBV6-1
D gene: NA
clone size: many
J gene: TRBJ2-5

CDR3 protein: CASRPSGKTEAFF
CDR3 DNA: TGTGCCAGCAGGCCCTCAGGGAAGACTGAAGCTTTCTTT
V gene: TRBV2
D gene: NA
clone size: many
J gene: TRBJ1-1

CDR3 protein: CASNPAGRGTNEKLFF
CDR3 DNA: TGTGCCAGCAATCCGGCGGGTAGGGGAACTAATGAAAAACTGTTTTTT
V gene: TRBV2
D gene: NA
clone size: NA
J gene: TRBJ1-4

CDR3 protein: CATSDWPRGDRGRGYTGELFF
CDR3 DNA: TGTGCCACCAGTGATTGGCCTCGAGGGGACAGGGGGCGGGGGTACACCGGGGAGCTGTTTTTT
V gene: TRBV24-1
D gene: TRBD1
clone size: NA
J gene: TRBJ2-2

CDR3 protein: CASSTGGRGETQYF
CDR3 DNA: TGCGCCAGCAGCACCGGGGGGAGGGGAGAGACCCAGTACTTC
V gene: TRBV5-1
D gene: TRBD2
clone size: few
J gene: TRBJ2-5

CDR3 protein: CASSRAGDYYGYTF
CDR3 DNA: TGTGCCAGCAGCCGGGCAGGGGACTACTATGGCTACACCTTC
V gene: TRBV6-1
D gene: NA
clone size: few
J gene: TRBJ1-2

CDR3 protein: CASSPRPGANNEQFF
CDR3 DNA: TGCGCCAGCAGCCCCCGCCCGGGGGCGAACAATGAGCAGTTCTTC
V gene: TRBV4-1
D gene: NA
clone size: few
J gene: TRBJ2-1

CDR3 protein: CASSEVGSGTGELFF
CDR3 DNA: NA
V gene: TRBV25-1
D gene: NA
clone size: few
J gene: TRBJ2-2

CDR3 protein: CASSEARGSGYEQYF
CDR3 DNA: TGTGCCAGCAGTGAAGCGCGGGGGTCGGGTTACGAGCAGTACTTC
V gene: TRBV2
D gene: TRBD2
clone size: NA
J gene: TRBJ2-7

CDR3 protein: CASSQWDRDNEQFF
CDR3 DNA: TGTGCCAGCAGCCAATGGGACAGGGATAATGAGCAGTTCTTC
V gene: TRBV3-1
D gene: TRBD1
clone size: many
J gene: TRBJ2-1

CDR3 protein: CASSLHGGGETQYF
CDR3 DNA: TGTGCCAGCAGCTTACATGGGGGCGGCGAGACCCAGTACTTC
V gene: TRBV7-2
D gene: NA
clone size: many
J gene: TRBJ2-5

CDR3 protein: CASSLLEGATEAFF
CDR3 DNA: TGCGCCAGCAGCTTGTTGGAGGGGGCAACTGAAGCTTTCTTT
V gene: TRBV5-1
D gene: TRBD1
clone size: NA
J gene: TRBJ1-1

CDR3 protein: CASSLIAGLSTGELLF
CDR3 DNA: TGTGCCAGCAGTTTAATCGCGGGGCTGAGCACCGGGGAGCTGCTTTTT
V gene: TRBV12-3/TRBV12-4
D gene: NA
clone size: NA
J gene: TRBJ2-2

CDR3 protein: CASSPRQGTTNEKLFF
CDR3 DNA: TGTGCCAGCTCACCTCGACAGGGGACAACTAATGAAAAACTGTTTTTT
V gene: TRBV18
D gene: TRBD1
clone size: few
J gene: TRBJ1-4

CDR3 protein: CASSPPREFSEAFF
CDR3 DNA: TGTGCCAGCAGCCCCCCTCGGGAATTTTCTGAAGCTTTCTTT
V gene: TRBV7-2
D gene: NA
clone size: few
J gene: TRBJ1-1

CDR3 protein: CATGTSGSVETQYF
CDR3 DNA: TGTGCCACCGGGACTAGCGGGAGTGTGGAGACCCAGTACTTC
V gene: TRBV10-3
D gene: TRBD2
clone size: many
J gene: TRBJ2-5

CDR3 protein: CASSLLWGGTDTQYF
CDR3 DNA: TGTGCCAGCAGCTTGTTGTGGGGCGGCACAGATACGCAGTATTTT
V gene: TRBV5-5
D gene: NA
clone size: many
J gene: TRBJ2-3

CDR3 protein: CASSPGISGNTIYF
CDR3 DNA: TGTGCCAGCAGCCCAGGGATCTCTGGAAACACCATATATTTT
V gene: TRBV28
D gene: NA
clone size: many
J gene: TRBJ1-3

CDR3 protein: CASSFRPPDGEQYF
CDR3 DNA: TGTGCCAGCAGTTTCAGGCCCCCGGATGGCGAGCAGTACTTC
V gene: TRBV28
D gene: NA
clone size: few
J gene: TRBJ2-7

CDR3 protein: CSARDPRGGLHSPLHF
CDR3 DNA: TGCAGTGCTAGAGATCCCAGGGGTGGGCTTCATTCACCCCTCCACTTT
V gene: TRBV20-1
D gene: NA
clone size: NA
J gene: TRBJ1-6